The T cell receptor (beta chain) under discussion was sequenced for a study of monozygotic twins with inflammatory bowel disease. Study observations and caveats: IBD patients share fewer clonotypes with other people than healthy twins do, especially with disease activity. Limited power may explain why concordant and discordant twins showed no difference in repertoire similarity.

A note on this clonotype: The antigen is not known.

The unique tags termed UMIs, each holding a 6-nucleotide sample barcode, were added by means of template switching. TCRdb re-called the 5' RACE reads and shows each CDR3 protein once, DNA omitted. The sample totals about 440,000 distinct CDR3 sequences; its top ten clones hold about 2.4%. Germline V gene sequence: CDR1 SGHRS, CDR2 YFSETQ. The CDR3 totals 14 residues. Researchers collected approximately 2.7 ml of blood per donor. The chain carries TRBV5-1 and TRBJ1-6; TCRdb outputs TRBD1, but without DNA this stays unchecked. The TCR sequence derives from a human donor with ulcerative colitis or Crohn's disease, or a healthy co-twin of an affected twin (not recorded which). The specimen was blood. CDR3 region: CASSLGQGGSPLHF.